The rows below give T cell receptor beta chains drawn from one sample of a study of CD8+CD57+ T cells in acquired aplastic anemia. Via MiXCR, TCRdb re-called the reads, giving one row per CDR3 protein. The table includes about 200,000 distinct CDR3 sequences, around 49% detected once. Sequences were obtained from sorted CD4+, CD8+, or CD8+CD57+ T cells (not recorded which) from PBMCs. All receptors come from a human donor with aplastic anemia. CDR3s include the opening cysteine and the closing phenylalanine or tryptophan.

v_call,j_call,cdr3_aa
TRBV7-8,TRBJ2-1,CASSLRQGSSYNEQFF
TRBV7-9,TRBJ2-5,CASRYLTEETQYF
TRBV4-1,TRBJ2-4,CASSQPLAKNIQYF
TRBV7-2,TRBJ1-2,CASSLAGTGIVTF
TRBV10-3,TRBJ1-5,CAISESGGDQPQHF
TRBV7-9,TRBJ1-5,CASSLTTSNQPQHF
TRBV6-5,TRBJ2-7,CASSYRPGQGGYEQYF
TRBV7-2,TRBJ2-1,CASSWSSYNEQFF
TRBV18,TRBJ1-6,CASSPPGGGQDSPLHF
TRBV2,TRBJ2-7,CATTGVSPSSEQYF
TRBV11-3,TRBJ1-4,CASSRSTNEKLFF
TRBV12-5,TRBJ2-3,CASGFGATQYF
TRBV20-1,TRBJ2-7,CGARPPGPAGQGEQYF
TRBV20-1,TRBJ1-1,CSASPPTGGKTEAFF
TRBV9,TRBJ2-7,CASSVDRQGYYEQYF
TRBV7-9,TRBJ2-5,CASSPSGGTGETQYF
TRBV7-6,TRBJ2-3,CASSLGLAEGRTDTQYF
TRBV25-1,TRBJ2-7,CASSESKGGEEQYF